These T cell receptor beta chains were read from a single sample in a study of shared clonotypes between healthy human individuals. The assay was immunoSEQ multiplex PCR, and TCRdb's table has in-frame clones only and misses some. The sample consists of about 2.1 million clones, roughly 91% of them appearing once. The sequencing sample was made of naive CD8+ T cells from PBMCs. The receptors originated from a man younger than 35 in good health. Some clones in this sample may be carry-over from other donors' samples. CDR3s include the opening cysteine and the closing phenylalanine or tryptophan. The D gene is left open where the match is weak. Size values are once, few and many counts, or a class for expanded clones, and some rows have none.

abundance,v_gene,j_gene,d_gene,CDR3nt,CDR3aa
-,TRBV7-9,TRBJ2-2,-,TGTGCCAGCAGCTTCGGTGGCGTCGGTAGAGGGTACACCGGGGAGCTGTTTTTT,CASSFGGVGRGYTGELFF
-,TRBV27,TRBJ2-3,TRBD2,TGTGCCAGCAGTTTATCTTCTAGCGGGACCACAGATACGCAGTATTTT,CASSLSSSGTTDTQYF
-,TRBV6-5,TRBJ2-3,-,TGTGCCAGCAGTTACTTGGAAGGCGGGGGCACAGATACGCAGTATTTT,CASSYLEGGGTDTQYF
-,TRBV6-5,TRBJ2-7,TRBD1,TGTGCCAGCAGTCCCGGGACAGGGGAGTACGAGCAGTACTTC,CASSPGTGEYEQYF
once,TRBV15,TRBJ2-2,-,TGTGCCACCAGCAGAGATTTTGGTGGCGGGGAGCTGTTTTTT,CATSRDFGGGELFF
once,TRBV19,TRBJ2-7,TRBD1,TGTGCCAGTAGGATCGGACAGGGACCCTACGAGCAGTACTTC,CASRIGQGPYEQYF
-,TRBV10-3,TRBJ2-7,-,TGTGCCATCAGTGAGGCAATAGCGGCGCCCAGCTACGAGCAGTACTTC,CAISEAIAAPSYEQYF
-,TRBV7-6,TRBJ2-3,-,TGTGCCAGCAGCTTAGCCCAGGGAGAGGCCCCGGCTACGCAGTATTTT,CASSLAQGEAPATQYF
once,TRBV30,TRBJ2-7,-,TGTGCCTGGAGTACAGGGCGAGGCTACGAGCAGTACTTC,CAWSTGRGYEQYF
-,TRBV4-1,TRBJ1-2,-,TGCGCCAGCAGCTCACTACAGGGACTTAACTATGGCTACACCTTC,CASSSLQGLNYGYTF
-,TRBV27,TRBJ2-2,TRBD2,TGTGCCAGCAGTTTATTAGGATGGGGTAGCGGGAGTGGGTCCGGGGAGCTGTTTTTT,CASSLLGWGSGSGSGELFF
-,TRBV9,TRBJ1-2,TRBD1,TGTGCCAGCAGCGAGGGAGGGGGCGGTAACTATGGCTACACCTTC,CASSEGGGGNYGYTF
-,TRBV7-9,TRBJ2-1,-,TGTGCCAGCAGCTTTTTGTCTCTCCCGGACAATGAGCAGTTCTTC,CASSFLSLPDNEQFF
-,TRBV28,TRBJ2-2,TRBD1,TGTGCCAGCAGGTGGGGACAGGAGAACACCGGGGAGCTGTTTTTT,CASRWGQENTGELFF
-,TRBV7-2,TRBJ2-1,TRBD2,TGTGCCAGCACCCGAGGGACTAGCGTCTACAATGAGCAGTTCTTC,CASTRGTSVYNEQFF
once,TRBV6-1,TRBJ2-7,-,TGTGCCAGCAGTGAGGGGACTTGGCCCTCCTACGAGCAGTACTTC,CASSEGTWPSYEQYF
-,TRBV7-6,TRBJ2-7,-,TGTGCCAGCAGCCCCGCGAACTTTTTTGGGAGCCCCTACGAGCAGTACTTC,CASSPANFFGSPYEQYF
-,TRBV2,TRBJ2-7,-,TGTGCCAGCAGCTCCGGACCCCACGAGCAGTACTTC,CASSSGPHEQYF
-,TRBV29-1,TRBJ2-7,TRBD1,TGCAGCGTTGAGGTGGACAGGCCCCACGAGCAGTACTTC,CSVEVDRPHEQYF
-,TRBV29-1,TRBJ2-1,TRBD2,TGCAGCGTTGCTAGCGGGAGGGCCGGCTACAATGAGCAGTTCTTC,CSVASGRAGYNEQFF
-,TRBV30,TRBJ1-2,-,TGTGCCTGGAGTGTCGCCCGACGGAACCTTAACTATGGCTACACCTTC,CAWSVARRNLNYGYTF
-,TRBV7-2,TRBJ2-7,-,TGTGCCAGCAGCTTTGAGGCCCCCTACGAGCAGTACTTC,CASSFEAPYEQYF
once,TRBV2,TRBJ2-6,TRBD1,TGTGCCAGCGGCTCCCAGGGGGCTGGGGCCAACGTCCTGACTTTC,CASGSQGAGANVLTF
once,TRBV27,TRBJ2-1,TRBD2,TGTGCCAGCAGTTTACGGGAGGGTTACAATGAGCAGTTCTTC,CASSLREGYNEQFF
-,TRBV4-2,TRBJ2-1,-,TGTGCCAGCAGCCAAGATAGAACCAGAAGGTCCTCAAGCGAGCAGTTCTTC,CASSQDRTRRSSSEQFF
-,TRBV7-2,TRBJ2-6,-,TGTGCCAGCAGTCAAACAGGTCGAGGGGCCAACGTCCTGACTTTC,CASSQTGRGANVLTF
-,TRBV28,TRBJ2-5,TRBD1,TGTGCCAGCAGTCCAATGGGACAGGGGGTCCAAGAGACCCAGTACTTC,CASSPMGQGVQETQYF
-,TRBV13,TRBJ2-1,-,TGTGCCAGCAGCTACGGGTACAATGAGCAGTTCTTC,CASSYGYNEQFF
-,TRBV4-2,TRBJ1-5,TRBD1,TGTGCCAGCAGCACCTGGACAGGGGGCAATCAGCCCCAGCATTTT,CASSTWTGGNQPQHF
-,TRBV10-3,TRBJ1-2,-,TGTGCCATCAGTGAGTTAAGACAGGAGTCCTATGGCTACACCTTC,CAISELRQESYGYTF
-,TRBV9,TRBJ2-6,TRBD1,TGTGCCAGCAGCGTACCCCAGGGGGCGGGCTCTGGGGCCAACGTCCTGACTTTC,CASSVPQGAGSGANVLTF
once,TRBV7-2,TRBJ2-3,TRBD2,TGTGCCAGCAGCCCCCAGACTAGCGGCACAGATACGCAGTATTTT,CASSPQTSGTDTQYF
-,TRBV7-9,TRBJ1-2,-,TGTGCCAGCAGCTTTGGACCACGGGATGGCTACACCTTC,CASSFGPRDGYTF
-,TRBV27,TRBJ2-7,-,TGTGCCAGCAGTCACCGGACGGGGAATGAGCAGTACTTC,CASSHRTGNEQYF
-,TRBV28,TRBJ1-1,-,TGTGCCAGCAGTTTATACGTGAACACTGAAGCTTTCTTT,CASSLYVNTEAFF
-,TRBV5-1,TRBJ1-1,-,TGCGCCAGCAGCTTTAACACGGAGAACACTGAAGCTTTCTTT,CASSFNTENTEAFF
-,TRBV9,TRBJ1-2,-,TGTGCCAGCAGCGTAGCGGGGGGATGGGGCTACACCTTC,CASSVAGGWGYTF
once,TRBV4-3,TRBJ2-1,TRBD2,TGCGCCAGCAGCCAAGCAACCGGGAGGGCCTGGAATGAGCAGTTCTTC,CASSQATGRAWNEQFF
-,TRBV28,TRBJ2-7,TRBD1,TGTGCCAGCAGTCCCGTAGGGGGCGACGAGCAGTACTTC,CASSPVGGDEQYF
-,TRBV27,TRBJ2-1,-,TGTGCCAGCAGCCCTACTAGCTATGAGCAGTTCTTC,CASSPTSYEQFF
-,TRBV29-1,TRBJ2-2,-,TGCAGCGTTGAAGTCAAGAGCATTGGGGAGCTGTTTTTT,CSVEVKSIGELFF
-,TRBV28,TRBJ2-7,-,TGTGCCAGCACCCCAGCGGGCGGCTCCTACGAGCAGTACTTC,CASTPAGGSYEQYF
-,TRBV4-1,TRBJ2-1,TRBD1,TGCGCCAGCAGCCAAGATACGTTAACAGGGGGGTTGGTTGAGCAGTTCTTC,CASSQDTLTGGLVEQFF
once,TRBV6-5,TRBJ2-2,-,TGTGCCAGCACCCCACAGGGGAACACCGGGGAGCTGTTTTTT,CASTPQGNTGELFF
-,TRBV6-5,TRBJ2-5,TRBD1,TGTGCCAGCAGTTTTAAACCCCAGGGGGCCCAGTACTTC,CASSFKPQGAQYF
-,TRBV19,TRBJ1-3,-,TGTGCCAGTAGTGTTGGGATCTCTGGAAACACCATATATTTT,CASSVGISGNTIYF
-,TRBV5-6,TRBJ2-7,-,TGTGCCAGCAGCTGGGGCGGGTACGAGCAGTACTTC,CASSWGGYEQYF
-,TRBV4-2,TRBJ2-3,TRBD2,TGTGCCAGCAGCCAAGGTGGACTAGCGGGAGGGTTCGCAGATACGCAGTATTTT,CASSQGGLAGGFADTQYF
once,TRBV30,TRBJ2-7,-,TGTGCCTGGAGTGTACTCACCAACGCCTACGAGCGGTACTTC,CAWSVLTNAYERYF
-,TRBV27,TRBJ2-2,-,TGTGCCAGCAGTTTTCTGTCGGGGCCTATCTCGGGCACCGGGGAGCTGTTTTTT,CASSFLSGPISGTGELFF